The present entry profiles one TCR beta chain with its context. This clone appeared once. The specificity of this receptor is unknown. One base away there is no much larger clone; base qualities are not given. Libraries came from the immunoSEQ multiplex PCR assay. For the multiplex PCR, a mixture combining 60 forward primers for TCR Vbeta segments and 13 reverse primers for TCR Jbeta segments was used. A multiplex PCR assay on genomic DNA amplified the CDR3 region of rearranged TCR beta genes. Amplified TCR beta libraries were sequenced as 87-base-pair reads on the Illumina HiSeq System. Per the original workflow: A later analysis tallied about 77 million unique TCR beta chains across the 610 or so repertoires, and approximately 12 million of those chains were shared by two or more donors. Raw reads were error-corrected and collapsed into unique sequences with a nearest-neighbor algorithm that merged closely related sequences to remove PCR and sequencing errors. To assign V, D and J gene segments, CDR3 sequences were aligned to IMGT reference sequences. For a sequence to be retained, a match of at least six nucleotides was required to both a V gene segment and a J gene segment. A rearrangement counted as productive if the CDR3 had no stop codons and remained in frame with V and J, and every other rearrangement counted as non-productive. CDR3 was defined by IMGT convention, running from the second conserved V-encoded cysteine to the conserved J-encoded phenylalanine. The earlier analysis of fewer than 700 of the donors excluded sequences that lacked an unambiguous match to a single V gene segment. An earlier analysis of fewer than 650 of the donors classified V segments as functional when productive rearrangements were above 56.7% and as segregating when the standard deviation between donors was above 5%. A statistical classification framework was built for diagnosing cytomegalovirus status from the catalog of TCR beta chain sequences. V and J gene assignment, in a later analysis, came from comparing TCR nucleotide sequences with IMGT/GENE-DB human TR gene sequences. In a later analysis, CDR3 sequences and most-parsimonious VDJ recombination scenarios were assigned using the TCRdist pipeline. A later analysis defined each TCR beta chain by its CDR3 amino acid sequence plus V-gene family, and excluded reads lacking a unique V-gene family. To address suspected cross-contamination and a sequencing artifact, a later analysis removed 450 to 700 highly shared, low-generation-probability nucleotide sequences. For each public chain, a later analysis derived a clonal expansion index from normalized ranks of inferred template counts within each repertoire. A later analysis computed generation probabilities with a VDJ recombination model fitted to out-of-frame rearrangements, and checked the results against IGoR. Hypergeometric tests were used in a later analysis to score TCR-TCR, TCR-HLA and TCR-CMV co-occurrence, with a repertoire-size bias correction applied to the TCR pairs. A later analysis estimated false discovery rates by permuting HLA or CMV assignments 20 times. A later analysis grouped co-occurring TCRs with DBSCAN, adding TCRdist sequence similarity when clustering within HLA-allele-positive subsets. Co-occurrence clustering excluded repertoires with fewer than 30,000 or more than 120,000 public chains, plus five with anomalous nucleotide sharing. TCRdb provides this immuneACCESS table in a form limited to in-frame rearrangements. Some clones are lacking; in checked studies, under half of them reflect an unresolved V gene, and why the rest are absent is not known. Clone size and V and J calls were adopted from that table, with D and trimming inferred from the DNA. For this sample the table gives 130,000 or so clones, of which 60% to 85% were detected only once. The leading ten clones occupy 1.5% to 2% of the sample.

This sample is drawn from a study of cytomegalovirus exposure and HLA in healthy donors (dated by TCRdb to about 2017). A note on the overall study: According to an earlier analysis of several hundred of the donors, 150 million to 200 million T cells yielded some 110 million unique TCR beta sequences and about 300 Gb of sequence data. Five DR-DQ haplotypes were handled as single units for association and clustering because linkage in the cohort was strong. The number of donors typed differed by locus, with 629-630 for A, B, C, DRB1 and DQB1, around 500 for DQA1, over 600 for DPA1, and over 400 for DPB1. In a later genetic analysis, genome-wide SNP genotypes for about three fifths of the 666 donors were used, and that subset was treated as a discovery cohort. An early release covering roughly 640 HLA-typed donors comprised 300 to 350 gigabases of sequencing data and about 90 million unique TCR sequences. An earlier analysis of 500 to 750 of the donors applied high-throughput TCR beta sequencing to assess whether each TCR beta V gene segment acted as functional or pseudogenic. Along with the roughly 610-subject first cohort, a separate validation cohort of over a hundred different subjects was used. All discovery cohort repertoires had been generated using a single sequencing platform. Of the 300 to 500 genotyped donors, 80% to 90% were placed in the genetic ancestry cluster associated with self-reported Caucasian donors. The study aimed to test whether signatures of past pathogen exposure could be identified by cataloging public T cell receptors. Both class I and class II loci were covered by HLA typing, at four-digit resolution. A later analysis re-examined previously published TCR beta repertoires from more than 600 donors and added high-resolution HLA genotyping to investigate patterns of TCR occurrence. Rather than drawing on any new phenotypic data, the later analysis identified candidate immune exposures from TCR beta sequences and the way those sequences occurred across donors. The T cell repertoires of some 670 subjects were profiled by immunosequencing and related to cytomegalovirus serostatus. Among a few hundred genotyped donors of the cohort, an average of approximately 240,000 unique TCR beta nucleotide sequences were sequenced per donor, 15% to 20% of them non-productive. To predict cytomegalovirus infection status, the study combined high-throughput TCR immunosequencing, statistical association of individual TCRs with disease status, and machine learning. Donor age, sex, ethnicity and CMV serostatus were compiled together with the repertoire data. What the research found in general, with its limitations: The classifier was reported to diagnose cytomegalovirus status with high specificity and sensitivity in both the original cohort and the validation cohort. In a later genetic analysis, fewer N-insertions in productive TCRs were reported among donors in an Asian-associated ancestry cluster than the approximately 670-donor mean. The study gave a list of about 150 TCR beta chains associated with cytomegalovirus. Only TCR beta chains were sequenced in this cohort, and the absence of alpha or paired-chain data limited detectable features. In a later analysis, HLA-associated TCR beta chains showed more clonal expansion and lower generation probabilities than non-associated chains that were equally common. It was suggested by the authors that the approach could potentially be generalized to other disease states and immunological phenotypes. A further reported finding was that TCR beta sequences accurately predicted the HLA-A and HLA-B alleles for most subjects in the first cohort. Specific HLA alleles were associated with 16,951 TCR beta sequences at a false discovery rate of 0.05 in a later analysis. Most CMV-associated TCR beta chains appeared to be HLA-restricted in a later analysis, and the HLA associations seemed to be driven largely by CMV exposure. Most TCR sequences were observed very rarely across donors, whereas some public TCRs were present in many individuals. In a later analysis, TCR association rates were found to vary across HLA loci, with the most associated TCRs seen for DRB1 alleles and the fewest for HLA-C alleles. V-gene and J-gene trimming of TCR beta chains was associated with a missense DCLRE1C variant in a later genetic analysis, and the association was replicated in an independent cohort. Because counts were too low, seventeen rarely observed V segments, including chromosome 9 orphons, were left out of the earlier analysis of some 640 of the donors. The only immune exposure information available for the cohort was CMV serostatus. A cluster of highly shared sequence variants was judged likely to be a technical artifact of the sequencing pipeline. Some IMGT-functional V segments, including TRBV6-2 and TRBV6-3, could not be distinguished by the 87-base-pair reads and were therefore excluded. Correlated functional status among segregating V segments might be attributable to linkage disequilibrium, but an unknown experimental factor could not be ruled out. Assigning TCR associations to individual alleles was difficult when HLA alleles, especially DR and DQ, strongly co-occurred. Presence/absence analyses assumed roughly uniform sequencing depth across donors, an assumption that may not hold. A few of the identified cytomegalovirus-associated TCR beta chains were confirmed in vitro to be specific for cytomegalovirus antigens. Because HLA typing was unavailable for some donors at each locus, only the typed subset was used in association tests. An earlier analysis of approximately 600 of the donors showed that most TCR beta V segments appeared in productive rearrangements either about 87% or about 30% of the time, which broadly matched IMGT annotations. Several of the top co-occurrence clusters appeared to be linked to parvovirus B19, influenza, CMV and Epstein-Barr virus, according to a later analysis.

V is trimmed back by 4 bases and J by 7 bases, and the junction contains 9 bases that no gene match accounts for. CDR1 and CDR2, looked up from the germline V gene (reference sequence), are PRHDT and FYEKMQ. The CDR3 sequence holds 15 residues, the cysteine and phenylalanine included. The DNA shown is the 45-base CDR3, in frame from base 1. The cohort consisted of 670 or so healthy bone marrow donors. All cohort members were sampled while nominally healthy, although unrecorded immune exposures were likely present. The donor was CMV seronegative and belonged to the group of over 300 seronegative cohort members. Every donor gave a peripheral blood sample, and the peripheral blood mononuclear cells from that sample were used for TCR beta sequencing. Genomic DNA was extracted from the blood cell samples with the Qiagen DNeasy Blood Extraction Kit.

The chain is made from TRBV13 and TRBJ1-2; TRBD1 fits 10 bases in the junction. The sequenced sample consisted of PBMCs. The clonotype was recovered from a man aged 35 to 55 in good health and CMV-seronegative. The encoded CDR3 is CASSSTRQGALGYTF. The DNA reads TGTGCCAGCAGCTCAACCAGACAGGGGGCGCTTGGCTACACCTTC.